This T cell receptor beta chain comes out of a study of blood T cell repertoires in COVID-19. Study-wide context: From the United States, Italy and Spain came samples of acute and convalescent COVID-19. Nucleic acid was either cDNA or gDNA, and it came from T cells, B-cell-depleted T cells, or PBMCs.

Per the study methods: Using reference gene primer amplification, nucleated cell counts were estimated. Only in-frame clones appear in the TCRdb table, and some are missing; sequencing was by immunoSEQ multiplex PCR. V and J calls and clone size follow that table, whereas D and trimming were derived from the DNA. The sample has roughly 410,000 clones; about 87% are singletons. Trimming removed 3 bases from V and 7 bases from J; junction bases left unmatched: 17. This CDR3 is built from 18 residues. Germline V gene lookup returns CDR1 LGHDT and CDR2 YNNKEL (reference sequence). The TCR originated in a woman in her sixties with COVID-19, enrolled during active disease. Sequenced sample: peripheral blood. This rearrangement joins TRBV3-1 (or the pseudogene TRBV3-2) to TRBJ2-1, with 8 bases aligning to TRBD2. CDR3: CASSHPLTRGGPLNEQFF. Here the CDR3 DNA reads TGTGCCAGCAGCCACCCCCTTACCCGCGGGGGGCCGTTAAATGAGCAGTTCTTC.